This T cell receptor beta chain is from a study of blood T cell dynamics during melanoma immunotherapy. Looking at the study overall: First-line therapy was either pembrolizumab or nivolumab with ipilimumab for metastatic melanoma.

Noted time point: week 3, after first cycle of checkpoint inhibitor. Sequenced by immunoSEQ multiplex PCR; TCRdb stores in-frame clones only, minus some. The profile shows about 8,000 clones, roughly 80% of them singletons. V trimming: 1 base; J trimming: 3 bases; junction bases outside the gene matches: 6. The V gene's germline CDR1 is MNHNS and CDR2 SASEGT. The CDR3 covers 16 residues. The input for sequencing was blood, taken from a patient treated with checkpoint blockade. The sequence was obtained from a human donor with melanoma. This rearrangement joins TRBV6-1 to TRBJ2-5, with 9 bases lining up with TRBD2. The CDR3 loop reads CASSEVGASGEETQYF. Here the CDR3 DNA reads TGTGCCAGCAGTGAAGTAGGGGCTAGCGGGGAAGAGACCCAGTACTTC.